This passage covers 29 T cell receptor beta chains from one sample sequenced in a study of Graves' ophthalmopathy and Graves' hyperthyroidism. The study amplified TCR beta CDR3 regions using RNA transcripts. Second-round multiplex PCR followed a first-round RT-PCR using HTBI primers. TCRdb reprocessed the multiplex PCR reads with MiXCR, giving one entry per CDR3 protein. This table has around 1.1 million distinct CDR3 sequences, about two fifths appearing once. The specimen was peripheral blood or thyroid tissue (not recorded which). All receptors derive from an adult man with Graves' hyperthyroidism.

The gene calls are TRBV7-9 and TRBJ2-5; 7 bases are shared with TRBD2. CDR3 size: 15 residues. After removal of 3 bases from V and 4 bases from J, the junction contained 8 bases not matched to a gene. In germline, CDR1 is SEHNR, CDR2 FQNEAQ (reference sequence). This chain's CDR3 is CASSFGVVAGETQYF. The CDR3 DNA sequence: TGTGCCAGCAGCTTTGGGGTAGTAGCGGGAGAGACCCAGTACTTC.

This clonotype was seen more than once but under ten times. This may arise from a read error, as a much more abundant clone is one base away. The chain couples TRBV29-1 to TRBJ1-2; D remains ambiguous. The CDR3 extends over 10 amino acids. V lost 3 bases and J 6 bases, leaving 5 bases between the germline ends. In germline, CDR1 is SQVTM, CDR2 ANQGSEA. CDR3 protein: CSVEGDGYTF. As DNA, the CDR3 is TGCAGCGTTGAGGGAGATGGCTACACCTTC.

This clonotype was seen only once. This chain uses TRBV7-2 with TRBJ1-5; TRBD1 is a possible D gene (6 bases). The V end was cut by 5 bases, the J end by 3 bases, with 14 bases between. The CDR3 runs 15 residues. Per germline, CDR1 SGHTA and CDR2 FQGNSA. Written as DNA, the CDR3 is TGTGCCAGCAGCAAGCTAGGACAGCCCAATCAGCCCCAGCATTTT. Protein product: CASSKLGQPNQPQHF.

A note on this clonotype: Possible read error: a much larger clone is one base away. V gene TRBV2 combines with J gene TRBJ1-2; TRBD1 agrees at 7 bases. The germline V gene has CDR1 SNHLY and CDR2 FYNNEI. V gave up 3 bases and J gave up 0 bases; unmatched junction bases: 10. The CDR3 is made up of 17 amino acids. The CDR3 DNA sequence: TGTGCCAGCAGTGATGCCCTGGGACAGTACCCTAACTATGGCTACACCTTC. It codes for CASSDALGQYPNYGYTF.

A remark on this clonotype: The junction does not match germline at one end; this may be a read error. The V call is TRBV25-1, the J call TRBJ1-1; perhaps TRBD1 as D (6 bases). Germline CDR1 MGHDK, CDR2 SYGVNS. This CDR3 is built from 15 residues. As DNA, the CDR3 is TGTGCCAGCAGTCAAACAGGGAAGGAGAACACTGAAGCTCTCTTT. Its protein is CASSQTGKENTEALF.

The chain is built from TRBV29-1 and TRBJ2-2; D remains unclear. The ends were cut back, 6 bases at V and 6 bases at J, with 8 bases in the middle. CDR1 and CDR2 from the germline V gene are SQVTM and ANQGSEA. The CDR3 runs to 11 residues. Written as DNA, the CDR3 is TGCAGCGTCGTGGACCCCGGGGAGCTGTTTTTT. Amino acids: CSVVDPGELFF.

V is TRBV10-3 and J is TRBJ2-2, with a weak D call TRBD1 (6 bases). The CDR3 consists of 15 residues. Trimming left V 9 bases short and J 1 base short, with 15 bases between. Germline V gene sequence: CDR1 ENHRY, CDR2 SYGVKD. The DNA for the CDR3 is TGTGCCATACCAACCGAGACAGGGAACACCGGGGAGCTGTTTTTT. Protein: CAIPTETGNTGELFF.

This clonotype occurred many times. The chain couples TRBV24-1 to TRBJ1-1; the D gene is possibly TRBD1 (5 bases). V was shortened by 7 bases and J by 1 base, with 9 bases between the two germline ends. The length of the CDR3 is 13 residues. In germline, CDR1 is KGHDR, CDR2 SFDVKD. The CDR3 coding sequence is TGTGCCACCAGGGGACTCCCGAACACTGAAGCTTTCTTT. Protein: CATRGLPNTEAFF.

This clonotype was picked up many times. This chain uses TRBV14 with TRBJ2-2; D ambiguous. CDR3 size: 13 residues. The germline gives CDR1 SGHDN, CDR2 FVKESK. V dropped 7 bases and J dropped 8 bases, with 14 bases sitting between them. In DNA form, the CDR3 reads TGTGCCAGCAAAAAGTTAGCATCGGGGGAGCTGTTTTTT. Translating gives CASKKLASGELFF.

This clonotype has a count of ten or more. The rearrangement links TRBV28 to TRBJ1-1; 8 nucleotides line up with TRBD1. Unmatched junction bases numbered 10, after V lost 8 bases and J lost 5 bases. Per germline, CDR1 MDHEN and CDR2 SYDVKM. The CDR3 length is 14 residues. CDR3 sequence: CASGLDRVSTEAFF. CDR3 nucleotides: TGTGCCAGCGGCCTGGACAGGGTCTCGACTGAAGCTTTCTTT. The full variable domain, its missing parts supplied by reference TRBV28 and TRBJ1-1, is DVKVTQSSRYLVKRTGEKVFLECVQDMDHENMFWYRQDPGLGLRLIYFSYDVKMKEKGDIPEGYSVSREKKERFSLILESASTNQTSMYLCASGLDRVSTEAFFGQGTRLTVV.

This clonotype was seen many times. V usage is TRBV7-2 and J usage is TRBJ2-5; D may correspond to TRBD1 or TRBD2 (5 bases each). CDR1 is SGHTA and CDR2 is FQGNSA in the germline V gene. This CDR3 is 15 amino acids long. The V and J ends lost 1 base and 5 bases respectively, with 14 bases between them. The CDR3 bases are TGTGCCAGCAGCTTAGATAGAGGGCCAGGGGAGACCCAGTACTTC. Its protein is CASSLDRGPGETQYF.

In its sample, this clonotype was seen many times. The V and J genes are TRBV20-1 and TRBJ1-6; 7 nucleotides match TRBD1. This CDR3 is built from 13 residues. Germline-derived CDR1 and CDR2 are DFQATT and SNEGSKA (reference sequence). V shed 2 bases, J shed 10 bases, and the junction held 5 bases outside the gene matches. CDR3 nucleotide sequence: TGCAGTGCTAGAAGACAGGGCGCCTCACCCCTCCACTTT. The encoded protein is CSARRQGASPLHF.

The rearrangement joins TRBV25-1 to TRBJ1-2; a possible D gene is TRBD1 (6 bases). Germline V gene sequence: CDR1 MGHDK, CDR2 SYGVNS. The CDR3 length is 15 residues. In nucleotides, the CDR3 is TGTGACAGTGAGCCGGACAGTCTTTTAAACTATGGCTACACCTTC. Amino acid sequence: CDSEPDSLLNYGYTF.

The chain carries TRBV7-2 and TRBJ2-5; maybe TRBD2 (5 bases). The CDR3 spans 12 residues. Trimming pared 5 bases from V and 10 bases from J, leaving 14 bases between. Germline values: CDR1 SGHTA, CDR2 FQGNSA. CDR3 residues: CASSPMVASQYF. The DNA for the CDR3 is TGTGCCAGCAGCCCGATGGTAGCGAGCCAGTACTTC.

This clonotype was seen a handful of times. This rearrangement joins TRBV7-2 to TRBJ2-5; a weak D match, TRBD1 (6 bases). Germline V gene lookup returns CDR1 SGHTA and CDR2 FQGNSA. V was pared by 7 bases and J by 5 bases, with 17 bases between. The CDR3 contains 14 residues. The CDR3 DNA follows: TGTGCCAGCACCCGCAGGGGCTTGTGGGAGACCCAGTACTTC. It specifies CASTRRGLWETQYF.

The chain employs TRBV6-5 and TRBJ2-7; 11 nucleotides agree with TRBD2. After removal of 0 bases from V and 0 bases from J, the junction contained 1 base not matched to a gene. CDR3 length: 16 residues. Germline-derived CDR1 and CDR2 are MNHEY and SVGAGI. The CDR3: CASSYSTSGASYEQYF. The CDR3 DNA reads as TGTGCCAGCAGTTACTCGACTAGCGGGGCCTCCTACGAGCAGTACTTC.

This clonotype was picked up many times. The chain carries TRBV9 and TRBJ1-5, with D perhaps TRBD1 (5 bases). The CDR3 consists of 13 residues. V was shortened by 3 bases and J by 1 base, with 5 bases between the two germline ends. The germline V gene encodes CDR1 SGDLS and CDR2 YYNGEE. The CDR3 nucleotides are TGTGCCAGCAGCGGGGACAGCAATCAGCCCCAGCATTTT. Protein: CASSGDSNQPQHF.

Of note for this clonotype: The germline gene is not matched at one end of the junction; a read error may be the cause. This rearrangement joins TRBV12-3 or TRBV12-4 to TRBJ2-7; D might be TRBD1 (6 bases). The CDR3 is made up of 14 amino acids. The CDR3 coding sequence is TGTGCCAGCAGTTTGTCTAGGGGGTTATACGAGCACTACTTC. Protein: CASSLSRGLYEHYF.

This clonotype was seen ten or more times. The chain is built from TRBV20-1 and TRBJ1-1; D is unresolved. CDR1 DFQATT and CDR2 SNEGSKA come from the germline V gene (reference sequence). CDR3 size: 13 residues. V lost 0 bases and J 5 bases, leaving 10 bases between the germline ends. As DNA, the CDR3 is TGCAGTGCTAGAGATTTCCGAGTGACTGAAGCTTTCTTT. It specifies CSARDFRVTEAFF.

This clonotype was observed a single time. The CDR3 region is CASRQSTLLSTEAFF. As DNA, the CDR3 is TGTGCCAGCAGGCAATCGACCCTTTTGAGCACTGAAGCTTTCTTT. The V gene is TRBV28, the J gene TRBJ1-1; D is undetermined. This CDR3 comprises 15 residues. Germline loops: CDR1 MDHEN, CDR2 SYDVKM. V shed 6 bases and J shed 4 bases, with 18 bases lying between them.

This clonotype has just a few counts. V is TRBV12-3 or TRBV12-4 and J is TRBJ1-6; maybe TRBD1 (6 bases). The CDR3 is made up of 16 amino acids. V was shortened by 0 bases and J by 7 bases, with 13 bases between the two germline ends. The chain's CDR3 is CASSLAVGGQNSPLHF. In DNA, the CDR3 is TGTGCCAGCAGTTTAGCGGTGGGGGGGCAGAATTCACCCCTCCACTTT.

The chain employs TRBV25-1 and TRBJ1-5, with D maybe TRBD1 (6 bases). The CDR3 has 16 residues. CDR1 MGHDK and CDR2 SYGVNS come from the germline V gene. Trimming cost V 9 bases and J 6 bases, with 24 bases left between them. In nucleotides, the CDR3 is TGTGCCAGAAGGGGACAAGATGAGTTAGGAGGTCAGCCCCAGCATTTT. As protein: CARRGQDELGGQPQHF.

This clonotype has a count of ten or more. The V call is TRBV5-8, the J call TRBJ1-1; maybe TRBD1 (5 bases). Germline-derived CDR1 and CDR2 are SGHTS and YDEGEE. The length of the CDR3 is 15 residues. V lost 0 bases and J lost 4, with 13 bases in between. The CDR3 is CASSLVGRDGTEAFF. The CDR3 DNA sequence: TGTGCCAGCAGCTTGGTGGGCAGGGATGGCACTGAAGCTTTCTTT. The whole variable domain, filled in from reference TRBV5-8 and TRBJ1-1, reads EAGVTQSPTHLIKTRGQQATLRCSPISGHTSVYWYQQALGLGLQFLLWYDEGEERNRGNFPPRFSGRQFPNYSSELNVNALELEDSALYLCASSLVGRDGTEAFFGQGTRLTVV.

J is TRBJ2-2 and V is TRBV29-1; possibly TRBD2 for D (6 bases). The germline gives CDR1 SQVTM, CDR2 ANQGSEA. The CDR3 is made up of 12 amino acids. The CDR3 sequence is CSGRQNTGELFF. As DNA, the CDR3 is TGCAGTGGGAGGCAGAACACCGGGGAGCTGTTTTTT.

The chain joins TRBV6-5 to TRBJ2-7, with a tentative D call TRBD2 (6 bases). The ends were cut back, 5 bases at V and 5 bases at J, with 13 bases in the middle. The CDR3 has 13 residues. The germline CDR1 and CDR2 sequences are MNHEY and SVGAGI. CDR3 amino acids: CASSDGGSHEQYF. CDR3 DNA: TGTGCCAGCAGTGATGGAGGGTCCCACGAGCAGTACTTC.

Of note for this clonotype: Likely a read error: the CDR3 ends without its conserved phenylalanine or tryptophan. It is unclear where the CDR3 begins or ends on the DNA, so no DNA is shown, and the CDR3 is as TCRdb lists it. The chain recombines TRBV14 with TRBJ2-5; the table gives TRBD1 as D, unverified against the DNA. Germline assignment: CDR1 SGHDN and CDR2 FVKESK. The CDR3 is 10 residues long, ends included. The CDR3 loop reads CASSAGGEII.

The chain's CDR3 is CASSTWATNSPLHF. The CDR3 DNA is TGTGCCAGCAGTACCTGGGCGACTAATTCACCCCTCCACTTT. The chain uses TRBV25-1 and TRBJ1-6, with D uncertain. This CDR3 has 14 residues. V shed 5 bases and J shed 6 bases, with 11 bases lying between them. CDR1 and CDR2 from the germline V gene are MGHDK and SYGVNS.

Points on this clonotype: A clone one base away is much larger, so this may be a read error. The V call is TRBV19, the J call TRBJ2-5; 8 nucleotides line up with TRBD2. In germline, CDR1 is LNHDA, CDR2 SQIVND (reference sequence). This CDR3 has 15 amino acids. CDR3 DNA sequence: TGTGCCAGTAGTACCATAGCGGGACTCTCAGAGGCCCAGTACTTC. Protein: CASSTIAGLSEAQYF.

V is TRBV7-9 and J is TRBJ2-5; D is unclear. Trimming took 1 base from V and 10 from J, leaving 16 bases between them. The CDR3 has 14 amino acids. The germline gives CDR1 SEHNR, CDR2 FQNEAQ (reference sequence). CDR3: CASSLVSLRRDQYF. Here the CDR3 DNA reads TGTGCCAGCAGCTTAGTATCGTTAAGAAGGGACCAGTACTTC.